This T cell receptor beta chain was identified during a study of T-cell reconstitution after alpha-beta-depleted transplantation in children. Findings and limits, study-wide: Two months or so post-transplant, alpha-beta T cells reportedly derived from several hundred expanded graft clones. Diversity of TCRbeta at day 60 was high in some patients, arising from surviving recipient T cells and thymic progenitors. One year post-transplant, T-cell counts and diversity were largely derived from T cells produced anew.

Unique molecular identifiers were incorporated during preparation of the TCRbeta library. TCRdb passed the PCR reads through MiXCR, listing each CDR3 protein once. The table has around 370,000 distinct CDR3 sequences, roughly 15% seen once. Germline V gives CDR1 SGHTA, CDR2 FQGNSA. J gave up 6 bases and V 5 bases, and 7 bases lay outside the gene matches. The CDR3 spans 14 residues. To note about this clonotype: As yet, its antigen is unknown.

The chain joins TRBV7-2 to TRBJ2-4; 7 bases align to TRBD2. Source: PBMCs, mostly from graft donor cells, taken 360 days after TCRalphabeta/CD19-depleted stem cell transplant. This clonotype originated in a male patient aged 2-9 years who had a stem cell transplant for acute lymphoblastic leukemia, so the T cells may come from the graft donor. The CDR3 loop reads CASSVSGEGNIQYF. In nucleotides, the CDR3 is TGTGCCAGCAGCGTCTCGGGGGAGGGAAACATTCAGTACTTC.